The 4 T cell receptor beta chains below were found in one sample sequenced in a study of blood T cell repertoires in COVID-19. Assay: immunoSEQ multiplex PCR; the TCRdb copy retains only in-frame clones and omits some. The table lists roughly 100,000 clones, nearly 90% of them singletons. What was sequenced was peripheral blood. All receptors come from a man aged 45-65 years in a cohort sampled during active COVID-19.

This clone showed up just a few times. The V gene is TRBV2, the J gene TRBJ1-5; TRBD1 is a possible D gene (6 bases). Trimming removed 5 bases from V and 4 bases from J, with 12 bases in between. Germline V gene lookup returns CDR1 SNHLY and CDR2 FYNNEI. The CDR3 consists of 14 residues. The CDR3 protein is CASSRDNFNQPQHF. The CDR3 DNA follows: TGTGCCAGCAGTAGGGACAACTTTAATCAGCCCCAGCATTTT.

The J gene is TRBJ2-5, the V gene TRBV3-1 (or the pseudogene TRBV3-2), with D possibly TRBD2 on 7 matching bases. Germline-derived CDR1 and CDR2 are LGHDT and YNNKEL (reference sequence). The CDR3 spans 15 residues. Trimming stripped 2 bases from V and 6 bases from J, with 16 bases between. Here the CDR3 reads CASSQPLGGAKTQYF. The CDR3 DNA follows: TGTGCCAGCAGCCAACCCTTGGGGGGGGCAAAGACCCAGTACTTC.

The chain joins TRBV5-6 to TRBJ1-2, with D unresolved. Looked up from germline, CDR1 is SGHDT and CDR2 is YYEEEE. The CDR3 consists of 16 residues. V was shortened by 0 bases and J by 0 bases, with 12 bases between the two germline ends. CDR3: CASSLGSAGANYGYTF. The DNA of the CDR3 is TGTGCCAGCAGCTTGGGCTCGGCCGGAGCTAACTATGGCTACACCTTC.

The chain is built from TRBV29-1 and TRBJ2-1, with 7 bases lining up with TRBD1. J was trimmed by 10 bases and V by 1 base; bases with no gene match: 7. The germline V gene encodes CDR1 SQVTM and CDR2 ANQGSEA. This CDR3 has 13 residues. The CDR3 here is CSVEGDRAGEQFF. In DNA, the CDR3 is TGCAGCGTTGAAGGTGACAGGGCTGGGGAGCAGTTCTTC.